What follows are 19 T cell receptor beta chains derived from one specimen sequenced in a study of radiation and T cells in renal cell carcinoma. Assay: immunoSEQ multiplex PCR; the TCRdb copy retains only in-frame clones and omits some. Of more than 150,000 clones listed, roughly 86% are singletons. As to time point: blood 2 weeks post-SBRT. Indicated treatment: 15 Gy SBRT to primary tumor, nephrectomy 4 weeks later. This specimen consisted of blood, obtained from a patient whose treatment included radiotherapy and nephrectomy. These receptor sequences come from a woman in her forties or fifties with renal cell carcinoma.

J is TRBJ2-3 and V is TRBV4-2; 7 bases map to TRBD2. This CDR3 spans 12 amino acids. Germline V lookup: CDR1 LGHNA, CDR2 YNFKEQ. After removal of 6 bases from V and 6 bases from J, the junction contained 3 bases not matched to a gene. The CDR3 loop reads CASSDGGDTQYF. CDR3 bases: TGTGCCAGCAGTGACGGGGGGGATACGCAGTATTTT.

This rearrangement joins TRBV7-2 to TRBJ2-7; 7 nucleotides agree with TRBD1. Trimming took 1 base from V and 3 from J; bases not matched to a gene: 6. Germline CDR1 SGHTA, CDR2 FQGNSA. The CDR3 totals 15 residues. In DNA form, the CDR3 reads TGTGCCAGCAGCTTAGAAAGGGACAGAATCTACGAGCAGTACTTC. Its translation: CASSLERDRIYEQYF.

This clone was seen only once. Here the CDR3 reads CASSLGGGSTDTQYF. In nucleotides, the CDR3 is TGTGCCAGCAGCTTGGGCGGGGGATCAACAGATACGCAGTATTTT. The chain uses TRBV5-5 and TRBJ2-3; 7 nucleotides line up with TRBD2. Germline lookup yields CDR1 SGHKS and CDR2 YYEKEE (reference sequence). CDR3 size: 15 residues. V dropped 0 bases and J dropped 3; count of bases not matched to a gene: 4. The full variable domain, with the rest looked up from reference TRBV5-5 and TRBJ2-3, is DAGVTQSPTHLIKTRGQQVTLRCSPISGHKSVSWYQQVLGQGPQFIFQYYEKEERGRGNFPDRFSARQFPNYSSELNVNALLLGDSALYLCASSLGGGSTDTQYFGPGTRLTVL.

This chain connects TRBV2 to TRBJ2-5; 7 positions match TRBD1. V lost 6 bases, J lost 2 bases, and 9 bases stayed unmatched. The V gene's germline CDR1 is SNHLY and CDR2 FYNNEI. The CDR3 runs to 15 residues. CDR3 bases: TGTGCCAGCAGCGGAGACAGGGCCAATCAAGAGACCCAGTACTTC. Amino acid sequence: CASSGDRANQETQYF.

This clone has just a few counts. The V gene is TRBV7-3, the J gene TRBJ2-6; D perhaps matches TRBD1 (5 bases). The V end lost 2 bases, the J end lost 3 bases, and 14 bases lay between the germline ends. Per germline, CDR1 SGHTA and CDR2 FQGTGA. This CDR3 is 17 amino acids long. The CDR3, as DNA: TGTGCCAGCAGCTTAGGGGCAGGGATCGTTGGGGCCAACGTCCTGACTTTC. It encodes CASSLGAGIVGANVLTF.

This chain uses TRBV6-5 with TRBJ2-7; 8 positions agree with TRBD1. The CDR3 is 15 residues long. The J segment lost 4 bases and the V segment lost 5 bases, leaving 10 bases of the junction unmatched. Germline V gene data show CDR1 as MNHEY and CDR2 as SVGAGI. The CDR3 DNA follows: TGTGCCAGCAGTGGCTGGGGACAGGAGATATACGAGCAGTACTTC. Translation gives CASSGWGQEIYEQYF.

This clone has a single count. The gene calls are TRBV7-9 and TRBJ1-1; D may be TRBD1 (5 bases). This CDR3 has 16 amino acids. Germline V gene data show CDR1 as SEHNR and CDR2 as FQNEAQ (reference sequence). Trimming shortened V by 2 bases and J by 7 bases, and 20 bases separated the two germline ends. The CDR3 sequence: CASSLPRIGEGLEAFF. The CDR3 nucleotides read TGTGCCAGCAGCTTACCCCGGATAGGGGAAGGGCTTGAAGCTTTCTTT.

The CDR3 protein is CASSFEDRGIQTQYF. The CDR3 coding sequence is TGTGCCAGCAGCTTTGAAGACAGGGGCATCCAGACCCAGTACTTC. The V gene is TRBV7-9, the J gene TRBJ2-5, with TRBD1 matching over 8 bases. Trimming at V came to 3 bases and at J to 6 bases, leaving 9 bases not matched to a gene. Germline CDR1 SEHNR, CDR2 FQNEAQ (reference sequence). The CDR3 extends over 15 amino acids. The whole variable domain, remainder taken from reference TRBV7-9 and TRBJ2-5, is DTGVSQNPRHKITKRGQNVTFRCDPISEHNRLYWYRQTLGQGPEFLTYFQNEAQLEKSRLLSDRFSAERPKGSFSTLEIQRTEQGDSAMYLCASSFEDRGIQTQYFGPGTRLLVL.

This chain's CDR3 is CASSPRTGAYSGNTIYF. The CDR3 region has the DNA TGCGCCAGCAGCCCTAGAACAGGGGCGTACTCTGGAAACACCATATATTTT. This chain joins TRBV4-1 and TRBJ1-3; TRBD1 aligns across 7 bases. The germline V gene has CDR1 MGHRA and CDR2 YSYEKL. J lost 0 bases, V lost 4 bases, and 9 bases had no gene match. CDR3 length equals 17 residues.

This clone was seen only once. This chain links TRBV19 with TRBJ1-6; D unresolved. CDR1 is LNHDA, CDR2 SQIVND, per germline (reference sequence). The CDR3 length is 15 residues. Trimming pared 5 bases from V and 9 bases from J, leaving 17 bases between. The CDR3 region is CASSPLGGDGSPLHF. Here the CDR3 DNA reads TGTGCCAGTAGTCCGCTTGGCGGCGATGGTTCACCCCTCCACTTT.

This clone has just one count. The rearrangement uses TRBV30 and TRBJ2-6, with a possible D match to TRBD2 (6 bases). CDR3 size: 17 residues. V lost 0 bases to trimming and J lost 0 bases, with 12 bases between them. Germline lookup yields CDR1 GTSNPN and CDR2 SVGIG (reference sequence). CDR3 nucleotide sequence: TGTGCCTGGAGTGTTGGAGGGGCATTCTCTGGGGCCAACGTCCTGACTTTC. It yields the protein CAWSVGGAFSGANVLTF. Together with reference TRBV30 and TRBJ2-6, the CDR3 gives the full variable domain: SQTIHQWPATLVQPVGSPLSLECTVEGTSNPNLYWYRQAAGRGLQLLFYSVGIGQISSEVPQNLSASRPQDRQFILSSKKLLLSDSGFYLCAWSVGGAFSGANVLTFGAGSRLTVL.

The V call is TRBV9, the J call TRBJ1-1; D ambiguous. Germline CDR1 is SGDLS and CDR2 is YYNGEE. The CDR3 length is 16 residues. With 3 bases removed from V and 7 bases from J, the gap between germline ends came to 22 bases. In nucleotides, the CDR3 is TGTGCCAGCAGCGCCGGAGACTCTCCCCTTAGAGATGAAGCTTTCTTT. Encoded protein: CASSAGDSPLRDEAFF.

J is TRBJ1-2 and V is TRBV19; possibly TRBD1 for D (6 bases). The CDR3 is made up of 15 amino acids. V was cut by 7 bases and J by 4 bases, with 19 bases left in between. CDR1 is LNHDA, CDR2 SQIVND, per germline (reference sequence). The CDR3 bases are TGTGCCAGTAACCCGGAGGAGGGGGGCCCCTATGGCTACACCTTC. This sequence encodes CASNPEEGGPYGYTF.

In DNA, the CDR3 is TGTGCCAGCAGTGTAGACACCCGATATTCACCCCTCCACTTT. This encodes CASSVDTRYSPLHF. This chain uses TRBV6-6 with TRBJ1-6; no clear D gene. Trimming stripped 5 bases from V and 8 bases from J, with 13 bases between. Per germline, CDR1 MNHNY and CDR2 SVGAGI (reference sequence). CDR3 length equals 14 residues.

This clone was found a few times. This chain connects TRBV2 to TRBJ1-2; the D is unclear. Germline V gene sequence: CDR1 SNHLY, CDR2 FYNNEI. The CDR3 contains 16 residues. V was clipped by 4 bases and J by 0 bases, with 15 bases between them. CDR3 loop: CASSVLGSSSNYGYTF. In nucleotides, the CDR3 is TGTGCCAGCAGTGTTCTCGGATCCAGTTCTAACTATGGCTACACCTTC.

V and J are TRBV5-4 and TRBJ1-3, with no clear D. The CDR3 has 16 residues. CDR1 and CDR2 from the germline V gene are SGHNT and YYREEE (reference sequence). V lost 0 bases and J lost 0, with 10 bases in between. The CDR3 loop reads CASSLDGPASGNTIYF. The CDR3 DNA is TGTGCCAGCAGCTTGGACGGGCCCGCCTCTGGAAACACCATATATTTT.

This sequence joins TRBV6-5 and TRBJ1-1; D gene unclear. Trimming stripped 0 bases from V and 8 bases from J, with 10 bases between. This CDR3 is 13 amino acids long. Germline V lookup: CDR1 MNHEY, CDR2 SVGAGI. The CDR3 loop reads CASSYSIAGEAFF. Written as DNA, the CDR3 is TGTGCCAGCAGTTACTCGATAGCAGGCGAAGCTTTCTTT.

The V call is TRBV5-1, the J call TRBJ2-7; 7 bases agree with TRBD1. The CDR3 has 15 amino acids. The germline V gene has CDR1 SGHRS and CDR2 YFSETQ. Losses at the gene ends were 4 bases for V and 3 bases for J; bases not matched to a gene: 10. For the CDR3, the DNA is TGCGCCAGCAGCCGCGACGGGACAGCCTTCTACGAGCAGTACTTC. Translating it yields CASSRDGTAFYEQYF.

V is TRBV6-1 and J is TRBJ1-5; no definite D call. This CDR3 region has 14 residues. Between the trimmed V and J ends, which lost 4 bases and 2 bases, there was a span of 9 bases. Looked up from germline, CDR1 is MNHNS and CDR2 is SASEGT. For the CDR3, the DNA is TGTGCCAGCAGTGCAATCGGGGGCAATCAGCCCCAGCATTTT. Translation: CASSAIGGNQPQHF.